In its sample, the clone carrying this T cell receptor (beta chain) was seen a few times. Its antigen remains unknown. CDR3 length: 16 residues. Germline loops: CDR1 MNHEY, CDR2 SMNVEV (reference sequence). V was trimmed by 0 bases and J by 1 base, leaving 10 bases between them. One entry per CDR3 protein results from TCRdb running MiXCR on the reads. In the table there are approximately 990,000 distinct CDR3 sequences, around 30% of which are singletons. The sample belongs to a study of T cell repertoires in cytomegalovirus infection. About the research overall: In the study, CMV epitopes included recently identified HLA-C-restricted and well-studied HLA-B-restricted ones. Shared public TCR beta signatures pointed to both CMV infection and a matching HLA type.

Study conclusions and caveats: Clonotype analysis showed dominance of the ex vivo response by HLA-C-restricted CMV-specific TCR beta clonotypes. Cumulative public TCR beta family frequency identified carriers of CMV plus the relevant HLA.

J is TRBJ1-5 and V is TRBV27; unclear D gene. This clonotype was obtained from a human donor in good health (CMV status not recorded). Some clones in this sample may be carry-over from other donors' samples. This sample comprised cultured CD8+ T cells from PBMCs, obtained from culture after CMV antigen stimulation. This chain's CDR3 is CASSLSMQSSNQPQHF. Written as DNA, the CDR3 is TGTGCCAGCAGTTTATCGATGCAGTCCAGCAATCAGCCCCAGCATTTT.